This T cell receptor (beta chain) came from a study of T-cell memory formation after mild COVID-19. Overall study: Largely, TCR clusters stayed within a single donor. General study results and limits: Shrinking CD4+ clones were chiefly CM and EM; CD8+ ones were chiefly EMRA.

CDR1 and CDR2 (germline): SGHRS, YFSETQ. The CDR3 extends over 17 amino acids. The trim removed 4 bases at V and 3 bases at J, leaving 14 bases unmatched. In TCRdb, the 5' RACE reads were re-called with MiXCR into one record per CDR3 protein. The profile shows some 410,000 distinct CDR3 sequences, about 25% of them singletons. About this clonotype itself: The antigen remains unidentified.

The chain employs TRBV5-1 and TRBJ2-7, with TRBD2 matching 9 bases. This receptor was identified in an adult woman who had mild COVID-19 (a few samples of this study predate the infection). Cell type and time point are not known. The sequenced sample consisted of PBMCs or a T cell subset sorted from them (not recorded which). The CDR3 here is CASSPAQGSGSGYEQYF. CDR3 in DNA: TGCGCCAGCAGCCCGGCCCAGGGTAGCGGGAGCGGCTACGAGCAGTACTTC.